This T cell receptor (beta chain) was captured by sequencing in a study of blood T cell repertoires in COVID-19. In the source study's methods: Nucleated cell number was recorded as an estimate derived from reference gene primer amplification. Here immunoSEQ multiplex PCR was the method, and the copy in TCRdb shows in-frame clones only, minus some. V, J and clone size are those of that table, while D and trimming were read from the DNA. Among about 120,000 clones listed, about 72% were seen once. From germline, CDR1 is SGHRS and CDR2 YFSETQ. This CDR3 comprises 13 residues. V was clipped by 3 bases and J by 2 bases; unmatched bases: 1.

The specimen was peripheral blood. The sequence came from a woman in her seventies with acute or convalescent COVID-19. The rearrangement links TRBV5-1 to TRBJ1-2; 7 bases are shared with TRBD1. In DNA, the CDR3 is TGCGCCAGCAGCTCGGGACAGAACTATGGCTACACCTTC. Protein: CASSSGQNYGYTF.